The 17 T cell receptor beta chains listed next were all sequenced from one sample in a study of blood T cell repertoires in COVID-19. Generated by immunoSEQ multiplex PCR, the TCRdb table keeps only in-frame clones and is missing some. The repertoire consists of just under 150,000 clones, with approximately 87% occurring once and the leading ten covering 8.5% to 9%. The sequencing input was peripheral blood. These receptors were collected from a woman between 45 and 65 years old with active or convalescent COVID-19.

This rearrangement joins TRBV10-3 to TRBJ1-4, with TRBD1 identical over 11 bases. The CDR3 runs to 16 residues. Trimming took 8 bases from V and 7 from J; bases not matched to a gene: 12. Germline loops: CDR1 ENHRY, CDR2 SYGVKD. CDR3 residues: CAIARGGQGGGEKLFF. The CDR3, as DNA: TGTGCCATCGCCCGCGGGGGACAGGGGGGCGGTGAAAAACTGTTTTTT.

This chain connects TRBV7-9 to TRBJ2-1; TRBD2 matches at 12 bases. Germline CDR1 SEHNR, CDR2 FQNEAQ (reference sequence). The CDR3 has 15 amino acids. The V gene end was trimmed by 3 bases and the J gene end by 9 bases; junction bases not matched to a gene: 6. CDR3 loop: CASSFSLAGGIEQFF. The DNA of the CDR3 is TGTGCCAGCAGCTTTTCGCTAGCGGGAGGGATTGAGCAGTTCTTC.

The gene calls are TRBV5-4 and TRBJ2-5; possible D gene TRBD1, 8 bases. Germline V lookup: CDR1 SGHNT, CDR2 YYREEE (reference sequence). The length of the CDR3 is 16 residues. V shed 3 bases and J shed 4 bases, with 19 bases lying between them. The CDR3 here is CASSSSSTGGGETQYF. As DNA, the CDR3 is TGTGCCAGCAGCTCATCTAGTACAGGGGGGGGAGAGACCCAGTACTTC. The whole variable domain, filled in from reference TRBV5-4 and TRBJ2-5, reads ETGVTQSPTHLIKTRGQQVTLRCSSQSGHNTVSWYQQALGQGPQFIFQYYREEENGRGNFPPRFSGLQFPNYSSELNVNALELDDSALYLCASSSSSTGGGETQYFGPGTRLLVL.

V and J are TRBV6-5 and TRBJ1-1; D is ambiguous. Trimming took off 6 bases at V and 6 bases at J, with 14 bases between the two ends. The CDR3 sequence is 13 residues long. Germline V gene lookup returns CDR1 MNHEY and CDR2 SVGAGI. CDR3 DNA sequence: TGTGCCAGCAGGTATACTACGAGCGCTGAAGCTTTCTTT. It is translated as CASRYTTSAEAFF.

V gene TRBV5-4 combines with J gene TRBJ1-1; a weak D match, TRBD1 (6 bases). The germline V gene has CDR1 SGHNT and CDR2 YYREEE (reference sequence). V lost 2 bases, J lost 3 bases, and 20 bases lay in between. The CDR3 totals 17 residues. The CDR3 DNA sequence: TGTGCCAGCAGCTTACCGAGGGGGAGGGCGGGGGACACTGAAGCTTTCTTT. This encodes CASSLPRGRAGDTEAFF.

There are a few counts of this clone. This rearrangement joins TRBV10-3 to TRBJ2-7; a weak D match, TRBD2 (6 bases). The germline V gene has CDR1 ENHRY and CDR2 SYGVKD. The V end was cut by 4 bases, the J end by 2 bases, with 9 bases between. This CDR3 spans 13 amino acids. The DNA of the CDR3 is TGTGCCATCAGTGTGGTAGCGGCCTACGAGCAGTACTTC. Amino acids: CAISVVAAYEQYF.

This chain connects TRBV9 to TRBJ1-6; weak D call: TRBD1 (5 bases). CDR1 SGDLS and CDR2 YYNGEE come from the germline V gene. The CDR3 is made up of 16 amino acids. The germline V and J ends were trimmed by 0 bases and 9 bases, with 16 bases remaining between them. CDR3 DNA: TGTGCCAGCAGCGTAGGGTCCCCAGGGATGAGTTCACCCCTCCACTTT. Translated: CASSVGSPGMSSPLHF.

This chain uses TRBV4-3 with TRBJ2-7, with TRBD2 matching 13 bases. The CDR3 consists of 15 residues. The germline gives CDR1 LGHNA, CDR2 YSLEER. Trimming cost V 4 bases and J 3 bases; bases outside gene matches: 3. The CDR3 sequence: CASSPGLAGVYEQYF. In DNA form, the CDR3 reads TGCGCCAGCAGCCCAGGACTAGCGGGGGTCTACGAGCAGTACTTC.

This chain's CDR3 is CASSLVGTGNGYTF. The CDR3 nucleotides are TGCGCCAGCAGCTTGGTAGGGACAGGGAATGGCTACACCTTC. The chain combines TRBV5-1 with TRBJ1-2; TRBD1 matches at 9 bases. The CDR3 is 14 residues long. Per germline, CDR1 SGHRS and CDR2 YFSETQ. Trimming cost V 0 bases and J 6 bases; bases outside gene matches: 3.

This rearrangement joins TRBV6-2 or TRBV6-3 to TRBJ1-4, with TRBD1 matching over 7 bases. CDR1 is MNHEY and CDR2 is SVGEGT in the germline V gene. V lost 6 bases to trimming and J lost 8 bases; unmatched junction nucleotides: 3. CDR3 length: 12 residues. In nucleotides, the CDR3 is TGTGCCAGCAGCCGGGACAGCGAAAAACTGTTTTTT. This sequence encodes CASSRDSEKLFF.

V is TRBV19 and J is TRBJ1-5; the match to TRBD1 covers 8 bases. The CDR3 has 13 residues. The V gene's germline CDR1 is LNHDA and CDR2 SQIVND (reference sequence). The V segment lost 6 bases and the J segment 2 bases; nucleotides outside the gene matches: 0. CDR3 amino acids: CASRTGGNQPQHF. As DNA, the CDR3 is TGTGCCAGTAGGACAGGGGGCAATCAGCCCCAGCATTTT.

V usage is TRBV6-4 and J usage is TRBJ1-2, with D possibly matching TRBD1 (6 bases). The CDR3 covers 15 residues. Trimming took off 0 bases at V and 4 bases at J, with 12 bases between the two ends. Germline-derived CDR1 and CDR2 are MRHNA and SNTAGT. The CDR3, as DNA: TGTGCCAGCAGTGACTCGGCAGGGGACCCCTATGGCTACACCTTC. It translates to CASSDSAGDPYGYTF.

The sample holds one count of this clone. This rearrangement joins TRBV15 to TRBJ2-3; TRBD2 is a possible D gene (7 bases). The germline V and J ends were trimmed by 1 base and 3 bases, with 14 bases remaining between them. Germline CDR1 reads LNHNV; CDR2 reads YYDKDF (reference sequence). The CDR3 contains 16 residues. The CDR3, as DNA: TGTGCCACCAGCAGAGGAGGGGGGGCTCTAACAGATACGCAGTATTTT. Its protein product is CATSRGGGALTDTQYF.

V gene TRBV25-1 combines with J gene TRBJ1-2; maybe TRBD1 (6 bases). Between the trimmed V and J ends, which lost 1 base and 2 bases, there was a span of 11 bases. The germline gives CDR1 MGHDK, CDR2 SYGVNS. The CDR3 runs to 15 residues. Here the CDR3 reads CASSESITGNYGYTF. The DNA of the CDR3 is TGTGCCAGCAGTGAATCCATTACAGGGAACTATGGCTACACCTTC.

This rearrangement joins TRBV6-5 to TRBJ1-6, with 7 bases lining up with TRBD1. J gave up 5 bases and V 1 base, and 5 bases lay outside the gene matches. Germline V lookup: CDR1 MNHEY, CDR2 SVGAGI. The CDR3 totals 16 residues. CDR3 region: CASSYFGGGDNSPLHF. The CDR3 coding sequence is TGTGCCAGCAGTTACTTCGGAGGGGGCGATAATTCACCCCTCCACTTT.

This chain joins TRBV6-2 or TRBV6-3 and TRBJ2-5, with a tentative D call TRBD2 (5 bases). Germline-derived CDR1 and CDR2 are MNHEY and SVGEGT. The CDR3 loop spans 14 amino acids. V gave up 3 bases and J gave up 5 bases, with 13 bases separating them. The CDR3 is CASSYWSGLETQYF. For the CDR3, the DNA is TGTGCCAGCAGTTATTGGAGTGGACTGGAGACCCAGTACTTC.

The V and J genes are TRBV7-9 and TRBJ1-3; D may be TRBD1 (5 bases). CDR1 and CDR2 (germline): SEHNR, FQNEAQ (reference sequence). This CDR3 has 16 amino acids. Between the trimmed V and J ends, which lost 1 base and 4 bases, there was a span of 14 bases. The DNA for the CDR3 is TGTGCCAGCAGCTTAGGACAGAGTCTATCCGGAAACACCATATATTTT. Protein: CASSLGQSLSGNTIYF.